These 2 T cell receptor beta chains were all obtained from the same sample, sequenced in a study of CD8+CD57+ T cells in acquired aplastic anemia (dated by TCRdb to between 2017 and 2018). These reads were obtained on an Illumina HiSeq 2000. TCR beta VDJ combination and CDR3 sequence profiling used genomic DNA as the template. The raw public data were reprocessed by TCRdb itself: fastp quality trimming at Q25, MiXCR clonotype calling, in-frame beta chains only. Rows are combined by CDR3 protein, so each entry shows the most common genes and DNA. Within this sample are 250,000 to 300,000 distinct CDR3 sequences, with 56% of them counted one time only. The top ten constitute 1% to 1.5% of the sample. The patients picked for sequencing were ones in whom flow cytometry had shown an expansion of CD8+CD57+ cells. What was sequenced was sorted CD4+, CD8+, or CD8+CD57+ T cells (not recorded which) from PBMCs. The receptors here all came from a human donor with aplastic anemia.

This clonotype was detected ten times or more. This chain links TRBV2 with TRBJ2-3, with D maybe TRBD2 (6 bases). Germline V gives CDR1 SNHLY, CDR2 FYNNEI. The ends were cut back, 2 bases at V and 0 bases at J, with 9 bases in the middle. The CDR3 covers 15 residues. The CDR3 sequence is CASSERGKSTDTQYF. In nucleotides, the CDR3 is TGTGCCAGCAGTGAACGGGGGAAGAGCACAGATACGCAGTATTTT. The whole variable domain, filled in from reference TRBV2 and TRBJ2-3, reads EPEVTQTPSHQVTQMGQEVILRCVPISNHLYFYWYRQILGQKVEFLVSFYNNEISEKSEIFDDQFSVERPDGSNFTLKIRSTKLEDSAMYFCASSERGKSTDTQYFGPGTRLTVL.

The chain has TRBV7-9 and TRBJ2-5; TRBD1 matches 8 bases. The V gene's germline CDR1 is SEHNR and CDR2 FQNEAQ (reference sequence). V was clipped by 10 bases and J by 5 bases; unmatched bases: 12. This CDR3 spans 14 amino acids. The CDR3 is CATSNQGAGETQYF. DNA for the CDR3: TGTGCCACCAGTAATCAGGGGGCTGGGGAGACCCAGTACTTC.